This TCR beta chain was retrieved from a study of identical twins. Whole-study findings and limits: Twins showed weaker excess sharing in their beta out-of-frame sequences. Models, which agreed with sharing between unrelated individuals, nonetheless underestimated the out-of-frame TCR alpha sharing seen in monozygotic twins.

CDR1 and CDR2 (germline): SGHRS, YFSETQ. The CDR3 contains 15 residues. Losses at the gene ends were 0 bases for V and 9 bases for J; bases not matched to a gene: 4. This clonotype showed up many times. The antigen is not known. A universal primer site was created by template switching, with the cDNA bearing unique molecular identifiers. TCRdb re-derived calls from the 5' RACE reads in MiXCR, one entry per CDR3 protein. The profile covers 450,000 or so distinct CDR3 sequences, with 15% to 20% appearing a single time and roughly 12% taken by the ten largest. Material for sequencing was naive T cells sorted from blood. This receptor was identified in a man aged 45-60 years in good health. This chain connects TRBV5-1 to TRBJ2-1; 12 nucleotides match TRBD2. This chain's CDR3 is CASSLGLAGEGEQFF. The CDR3 nucleotides are TGCGCCAGCAGCTTGGGACTAGCGGGAGAGGGTGAGCAGTTCTTC. Looking up the rest from reference TRBV5-1 and TRBJ2-1 gives the full variable domain: KAGVTQTPRYLIKTRGQQVTLSCSPISGHRSVSWYQQTPGQGLQFLFEYFSETQRNKGNFPGRFSGRQFSNSRSEMNVSTLELGDSALYLCASSLGLAGEGEQFFGPGTRLTVL.